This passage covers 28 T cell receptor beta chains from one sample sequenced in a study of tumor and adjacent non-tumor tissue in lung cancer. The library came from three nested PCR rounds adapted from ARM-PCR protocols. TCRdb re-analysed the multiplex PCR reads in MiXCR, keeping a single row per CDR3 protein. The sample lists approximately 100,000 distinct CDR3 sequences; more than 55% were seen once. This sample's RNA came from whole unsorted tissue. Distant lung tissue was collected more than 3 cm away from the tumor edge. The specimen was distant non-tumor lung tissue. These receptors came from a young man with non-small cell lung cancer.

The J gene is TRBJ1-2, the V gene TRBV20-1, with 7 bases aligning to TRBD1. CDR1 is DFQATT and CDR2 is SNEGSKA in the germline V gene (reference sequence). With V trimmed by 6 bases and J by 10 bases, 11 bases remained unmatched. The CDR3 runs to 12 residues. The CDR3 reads CSARRGWGDYTF. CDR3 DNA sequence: TGCAGTGCCCGCAGGGGGTGGGGTGACTACACCTTC.

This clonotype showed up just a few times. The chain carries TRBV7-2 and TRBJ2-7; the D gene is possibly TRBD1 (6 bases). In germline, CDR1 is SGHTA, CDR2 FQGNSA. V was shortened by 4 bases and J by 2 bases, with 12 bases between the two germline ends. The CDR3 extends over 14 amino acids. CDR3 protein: CASSSYRTAYEQYF. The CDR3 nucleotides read TGTGCCAGCAGCTCATACCGGACAGCCTACGAGCAGTACTTC. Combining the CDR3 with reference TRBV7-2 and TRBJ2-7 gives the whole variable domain GAGVSQSPSNKVTEKGKDVELRCDPISGHTALYWYRQSLGQGLEFLIYFQGNSAPDKSGLPSDRFSAERTGGSVSTLTIQRTQQEDSAVYLCASSSYRTAYEQYFGPGTRLTVT.

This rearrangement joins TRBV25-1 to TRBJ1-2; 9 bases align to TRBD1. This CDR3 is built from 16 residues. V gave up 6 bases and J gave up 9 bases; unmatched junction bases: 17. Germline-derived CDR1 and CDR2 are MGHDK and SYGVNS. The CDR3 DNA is TGTGCCAGCAGCGGACACGGGGACAGGGCTCATCATAGCTACACCTTC. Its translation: CASSGHGDRAHHSYTF.

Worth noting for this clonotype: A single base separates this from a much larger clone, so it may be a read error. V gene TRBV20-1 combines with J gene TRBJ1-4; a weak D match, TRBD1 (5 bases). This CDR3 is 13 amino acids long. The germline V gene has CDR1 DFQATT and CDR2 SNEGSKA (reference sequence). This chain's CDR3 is CSAWGEANERLFF. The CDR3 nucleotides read TGCAGTGCCTGGGGGGAAGCTAATGAAAGACTGTTTTTT.

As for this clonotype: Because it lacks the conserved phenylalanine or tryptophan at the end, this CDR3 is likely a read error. CDR3 sequence reads: CASNLGRQRAYEQYS. The CDR3 DNA follows: TGTGCCAGCAATTTAGGGCGCCAGCGTGCCTACGAGCAGTACTCC. The chain joins TRBV12-3 or TRBV12-4 to TRBJ2-7; D remains unclear. This CDR3 is 15 amino acids long.

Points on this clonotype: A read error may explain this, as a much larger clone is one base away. The CDR3 here is CTSSETQGYTGELFF. DNA for the CDR3: TGTACCAGCAGTGAAACCCAGGGATACACCGGGGAGCTGTTTTTT. The chain uses TRBV6-1 and TRBJ2-2, with D perhaps matching TRBD1 (5 bases). The CDR3 runs to 15 residues. CDR1 and CDR2 from the germline V gene are MNHNS and SASEGT.

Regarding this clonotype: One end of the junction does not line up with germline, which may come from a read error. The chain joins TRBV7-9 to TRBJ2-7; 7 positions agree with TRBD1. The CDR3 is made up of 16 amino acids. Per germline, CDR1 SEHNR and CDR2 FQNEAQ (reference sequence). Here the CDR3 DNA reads TGTGCCAGCAGCTTAGGACAGGGAATATTCTCCTACGAGCAGTGCTTC. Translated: CASSLGQGIFSYEQCF.

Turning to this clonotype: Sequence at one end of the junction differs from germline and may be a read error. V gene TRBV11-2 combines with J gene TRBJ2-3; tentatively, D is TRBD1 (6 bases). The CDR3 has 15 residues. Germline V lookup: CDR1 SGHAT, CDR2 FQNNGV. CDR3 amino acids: CASSPQGRGTDTRYF. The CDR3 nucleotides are TGTGCCAGCAGCCCTCAGGGCAGGGGCACAGATACGCGGTATTTT. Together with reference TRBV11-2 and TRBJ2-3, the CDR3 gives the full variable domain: EAGVAQSPRYKIIEKRQSVAFWCNPISGHATLYWYQQILGQGPKLLIQFQNNGVVDDSQLPKDRFSAERLKGVDSTLKIQPAKLEDSAVYLCASSPQGRGTDTRYFGPGTRLTVL.

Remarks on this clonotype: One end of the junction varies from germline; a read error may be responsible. The CDR3 loop is CASIYNGDTQYF. DNA for the CDR3: TGTGCAAGCATTTATAACGGGGATACGCAGTATTTT. The chain joins TRBV6-5 to TRBJ2-3, with no clear D. This CDR3 spans 12 amino acids. Germline V gives CDR1 MNHEY, CDR2 SVGAGI.

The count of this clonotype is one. Written as DNA, the CDR3 is TGTGCCAGCAGCTTAGGTACAGGAAACTACGGTTACACCTTC. Its protein product is CASSLGTGNYGYTF. The chain links TRBV11-1 to TRBJ1-2, with D possibly being TRBD1 (5 bases). The V gene's germline CDR1 is SGHAT and CDR2 FQDESV (reference sequence). This CDR3 contains 14 residues. Trimming shortened V by 1 base and J by 11 bases, and 17 bases separated the two germline ends.

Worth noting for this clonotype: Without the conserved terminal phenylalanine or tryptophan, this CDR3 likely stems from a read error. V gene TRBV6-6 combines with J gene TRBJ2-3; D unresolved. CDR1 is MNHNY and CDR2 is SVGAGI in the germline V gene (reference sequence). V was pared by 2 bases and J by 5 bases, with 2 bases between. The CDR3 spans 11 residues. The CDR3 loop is CASSYGDTQYV. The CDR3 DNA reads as TGTGCCAGCAGTTACGGAGATACGCAGTATGTT.

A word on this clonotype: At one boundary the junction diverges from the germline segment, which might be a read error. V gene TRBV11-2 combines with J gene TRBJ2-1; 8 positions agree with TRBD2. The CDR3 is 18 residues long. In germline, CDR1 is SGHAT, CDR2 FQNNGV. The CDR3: CVSSLVWGAGVDYNEQFF. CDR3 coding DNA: TGTGTCAGCAGCTTAGTGTGGGGAGCGGGAGTCGACTACAATGAGCAGTTCTTC. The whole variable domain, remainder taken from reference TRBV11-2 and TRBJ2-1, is EAGVAQSPRYKIIEKRQSVAFWCNPISGHATLYWYQQILGQGPKLLIQFQNNGVVDDSQLPKDRFSAERLKGVDSTLKIQPAKLEDSAVYLCVSSLVWGAGVDYNEQFFGPGTRLTVL.

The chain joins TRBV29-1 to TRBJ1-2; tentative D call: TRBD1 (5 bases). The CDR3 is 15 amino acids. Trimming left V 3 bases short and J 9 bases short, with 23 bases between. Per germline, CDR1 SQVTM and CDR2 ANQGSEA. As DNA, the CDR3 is TGCAGCGTTGATGTGGCAGGGACGATCCTGGTATGCTACACCTTC. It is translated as CSVDVAGTILVCYTF.

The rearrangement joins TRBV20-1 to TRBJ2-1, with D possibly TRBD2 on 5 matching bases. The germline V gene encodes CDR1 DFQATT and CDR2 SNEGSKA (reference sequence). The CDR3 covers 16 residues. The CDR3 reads CITRDLMQTSYNEQFF. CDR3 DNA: TGCATTACTAGAGATCTGATGCAAACCTCCTACAATGAGCAGTTCTTC.

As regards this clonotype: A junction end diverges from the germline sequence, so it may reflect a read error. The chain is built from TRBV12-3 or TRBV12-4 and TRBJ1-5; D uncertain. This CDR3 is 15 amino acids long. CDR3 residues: CVSSVFGVGNQRQHF. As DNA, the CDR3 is TGTGTCAGTAGTGTTTTTGGGGTTGGCAATCAGCGCCAGCATTTT.

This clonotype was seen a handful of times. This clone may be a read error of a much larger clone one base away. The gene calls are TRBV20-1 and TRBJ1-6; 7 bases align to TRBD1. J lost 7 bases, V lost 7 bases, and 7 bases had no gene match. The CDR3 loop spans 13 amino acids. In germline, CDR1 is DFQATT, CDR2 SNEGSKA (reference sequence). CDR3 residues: CSVTGDLNSPLHF. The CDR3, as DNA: TGCAGTGTTACAGGGGATTTGAATTCACCCCTCCACTTT.

The chain's CDR3 is CASSLGGTGIAGELFF. In DNA, the CDR3 is TGTGCCAGCAGCTTAGGGGGGACAGGGATAGCCGGGGAGCTGTTTTTT. The chain links TRBV11-2 to TRBJ2-2, with 9 nucleotides matching TRBD1. The CDR3 length is 16 residues. Unmatched junction bases numbered 6, after V lost 1 base and J lost 6 bases. CDR1 and CDR2 from the germline V gene are SGHAT and FQNNGV.

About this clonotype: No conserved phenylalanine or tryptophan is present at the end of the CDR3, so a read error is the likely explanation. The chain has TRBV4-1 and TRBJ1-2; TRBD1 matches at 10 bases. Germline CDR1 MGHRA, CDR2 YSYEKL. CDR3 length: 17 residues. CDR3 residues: CAISQATGQGTNYGYTL. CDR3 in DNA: TGCGCCATCAGCCAAGCGACGGGACAGGGGACTAACTATGGCTACACCCTC.

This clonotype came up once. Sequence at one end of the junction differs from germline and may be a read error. CDR3 sequence reads: CASSRASGTYNEQFF. The CDR3 coding sequence is TGCGCCAGCAGCCGGGCTAGCGGGACCTATAATGAGCAGTTCTTC. The rearrangement uses TRBV4-1 and TRBJ2-1; TRBD2 agrees at 9 bases. There are 15 residues in the CDR3. In germline, CDR1 is MGHRA, CDR2 YSYEKL.

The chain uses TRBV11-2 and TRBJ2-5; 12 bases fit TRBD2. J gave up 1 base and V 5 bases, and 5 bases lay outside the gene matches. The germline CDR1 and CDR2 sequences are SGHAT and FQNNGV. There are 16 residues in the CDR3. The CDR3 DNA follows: TGTGCCAGCAGCCTCCGACTAGCGGGGGCCCAAGAGACCCAGTACTTC. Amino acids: CASSLRLAGAQETQYF.

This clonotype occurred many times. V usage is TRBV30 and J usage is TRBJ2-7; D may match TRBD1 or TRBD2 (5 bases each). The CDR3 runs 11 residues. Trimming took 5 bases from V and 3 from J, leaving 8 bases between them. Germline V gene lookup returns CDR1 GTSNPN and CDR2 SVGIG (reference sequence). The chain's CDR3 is CAWARGYEQYF. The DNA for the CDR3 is TGTGCCTGGGCGAGGGGCTACGAGCAGTACTTC.

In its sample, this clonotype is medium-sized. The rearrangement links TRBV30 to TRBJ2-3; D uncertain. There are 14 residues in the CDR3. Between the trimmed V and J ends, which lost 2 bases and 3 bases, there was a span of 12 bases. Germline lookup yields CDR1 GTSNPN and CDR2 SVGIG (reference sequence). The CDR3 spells CAWSITRETDTQYF. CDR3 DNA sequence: TGTGCCTGGAGTATCACCCGAGAGACAGATACGCAGTATTTT.

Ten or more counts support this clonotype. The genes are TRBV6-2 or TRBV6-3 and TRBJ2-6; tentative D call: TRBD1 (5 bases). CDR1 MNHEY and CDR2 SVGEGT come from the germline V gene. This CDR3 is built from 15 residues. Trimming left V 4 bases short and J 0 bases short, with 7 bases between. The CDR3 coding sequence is TGTGCCAGCAGTTTCGACAGCTCTGGGGCCAACGTCCTGACTTTC. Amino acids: CASSFDSSGANVLTF.

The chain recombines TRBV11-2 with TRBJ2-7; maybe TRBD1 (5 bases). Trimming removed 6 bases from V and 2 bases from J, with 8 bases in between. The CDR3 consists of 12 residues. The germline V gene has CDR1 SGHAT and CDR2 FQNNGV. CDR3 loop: CASRGQAYEQYF. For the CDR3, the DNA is TGTGCCAGCAGGGGGCAGGCCTACGAGCAGTACTTC.

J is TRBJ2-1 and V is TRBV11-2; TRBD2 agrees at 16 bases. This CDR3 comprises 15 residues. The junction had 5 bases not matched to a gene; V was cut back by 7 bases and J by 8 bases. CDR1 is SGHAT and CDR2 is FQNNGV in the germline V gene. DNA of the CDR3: TGTGCCAGCAACACAGGGACTAGCGGGAGGGATGAGCAGTTCTTC. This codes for CASNTGTSGRDEQFF. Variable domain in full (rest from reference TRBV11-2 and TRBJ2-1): EAGVAQSPRYKIIEKRQSVAFWCNPISGHATLYWYQQILGQGPKLLIQFQNNGVVDDSQLPKDRFSAERLKGVDSTLKIQPAKLEDSAVYLCASNTGTSGRDEQFFGPGTRLTVL.

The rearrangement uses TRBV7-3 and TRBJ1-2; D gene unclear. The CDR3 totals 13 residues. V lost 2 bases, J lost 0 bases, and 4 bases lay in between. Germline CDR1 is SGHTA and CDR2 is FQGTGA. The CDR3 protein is CASSLDPNYGYTF. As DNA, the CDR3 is TGTGCCAGCAGCTTAGATCCTAACTATGGCTACACCTTC.

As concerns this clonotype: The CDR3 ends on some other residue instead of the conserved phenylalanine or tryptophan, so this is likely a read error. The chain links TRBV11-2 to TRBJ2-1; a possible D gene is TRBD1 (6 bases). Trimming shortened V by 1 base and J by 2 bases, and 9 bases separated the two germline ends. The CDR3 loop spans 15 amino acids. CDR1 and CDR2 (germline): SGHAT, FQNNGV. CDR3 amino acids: CASSLVGAAYNEQFI. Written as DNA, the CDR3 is TGTGCCAGCAGCTTAGTGGGGGCCGCCTACAATGAGCAGTTCATC.

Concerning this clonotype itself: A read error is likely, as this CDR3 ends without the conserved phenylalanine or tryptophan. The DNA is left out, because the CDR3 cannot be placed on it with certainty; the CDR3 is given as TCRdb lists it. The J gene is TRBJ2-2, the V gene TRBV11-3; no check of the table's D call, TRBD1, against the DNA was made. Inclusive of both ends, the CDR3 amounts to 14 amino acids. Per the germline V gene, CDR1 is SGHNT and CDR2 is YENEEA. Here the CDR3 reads CASSLKGYTGELLI.